These T cell receptor beta chains were read from a single sample in a study of blood T cells in healthy people across ages. Each CDR3 protein is one row after TCRdb ran MiXCR on the 5' RACE reads. The sample carries some 1,800,000 distinct CDR3 sequences, 35% to 50% recorded once. The specimen sequenced was blood. The receptors shown here come from a human donor in good health. CDR3s include the opening cysteine and the closing phenylalanine or tryptophan. A D gene is named only where the DNA matches it firmly. Some rows mark clone size as missing; the rest say once, few, many or name a class of expanded clone.

clone size	V gene	CDR3 length	D gene	J gene	CDR3 protein	CDR3 DNA
NA	TRBV11-2	15	TRBD1	TRBJ1-4	CASSTRQGNNEKLFF	TGTGCCAGCAGCACCAGACAGGGAAATAATGAAAAACTGTTTTTT
NA	TRBV6-5	14	NA	TRBJ1-2	CASSYFGQTHGYTF	TGTGCCAGCAGTTACTTTGGGCAGACTCATGGCTACACCTTC
NA	TRBV7-6	16	NA	TRBJ1-2	CASSPGYSKNNYGYTF	TGTGCCAGCAGCCCCGGATACTCTAAGAACAACTATGGCTACACCTTC
NA	TRBV10-3	13	TRBD2	TRBJ2-5	CATRPAGEETQYF	TGTGCCACCCGTCCGGCGGGGGAAGAGACCCAGTACTTC
NA	TRBV6-2/TRBV6-3	12	TRBD1	TRBJ2-7	CASSGQGHEQYF	TGTGCCAGCAGTGGACAGGGGCACGAGCAGTACTTC
NA	TRBV5-1	17	NA	TRBJ2-1	CASSRKLRGSSYDEQFF	TGCGCCAGCAGCCGTAAGTTGAGGGGGAGCTCCTACGATGAGCAGTTCTTC
NA	TRBV15	16	TRBD1	TRBJ2-7	CATSRDWGQGIHEQYF	TGTGCCACCAGCAGAGATTGGGGACAGGGGATCCACGAGCAGTACTTC
NA	TRBV5-1	15	TRBD1	TRBJ1-1	CASSDVTGMNTEAFF	TGCGCCAGCAGCGACGTGACAGGGATGAACACTGAAGCTTTCTTT
many	TRBV7-9	14	NA	TRBJ1-2	CASSLLTGNYGYTF	TGTGCCAGCAGCTTACTAACGGGGAACTATGGCTACACCTTC
many	TRBV5-1	17	TRBD2	TRBJ2-3	CASRYLPGLAGRDTQYF	TGCGCCAGCAGGTATCTACCGGGACTAGCGGGACGAGATACGCAGTATTTT
few	TRBV4-3	13	NA	TRBJ2-5	CASSQDTSYERYF	TGCGCCAGCAGCCAAGATACGAGCTACGAGCGGTACTTC
NA	TRBV4-3	15	TRBD2	TRBJ2-5	CASSQVAGEGETQYF	TGCGCCAGCAGCCAAGTGGCGGGGGAGGGAGAGACCCAGTACTTC
NA	TRBV6-5	14	TRBD1	TRBJ2-5	CATGQAAGGETQYF	TGTGCCACGGGACAGGCCGCCGGCGGAGAGACCCAGTACTTC
NA	TRBV7-9	11	NA	TRBJ1-1	CASNSWPEAFF	TGTGCCAGCAACTCATGGCCTGAAGCTTTCTTT
NA	TRBV29-1	15	NA	TRBJ2-3	CRVEEVLGSTDTQYF	TGCCGCGTTGAAGAAGTCCTAGGTAGCACAGATACGCAGTATTTT
few	TRBV7-2	16	TRBD2	TRBJ2-7	CASSSGGNPLYNEQYF	TGTGCCAGCAGCTCCGGGGGGAACCCTCTCTACAATGAGCAGTACTTC
few	TRBV20-1	15	TRBD1	TRBJ2-3	CSAGHNKGASDTQYF	TGCAGTGCCGGGCACAATAAGGGGGCCTCGGATACGCAGTATTTT
few	TRBV6-1	14	NA	TRBJ1-2	CASSEWARSVGYTF	TGTGCCAGCAGTGAATGGGCAAGGTCTGTTGGCTACACCTTC
many	TRBV9	13	NA	TRBJ2-3	CASSVDGTDTQYF	TGTGCCAGCAGCGTAGATGGCACAGATACGCAGTATTTT
NA	TRBV7-2	17	TRBD2	TRBJ2-3	CASSTGTSSGGTDTQYF	TGTGCCAGCAGCACAGGCACCTCTAGCGGGGGCACAGATACGCAGTATTTT
NA	TRBV20-1	13	NA	TRBJ2-7	CSAMKGDRYEQYF	TGCAGTGCTATGAAGGGGGATAGATACGAGCAGTACTTC
few	TRBV7-9	15	NA	TRBJ1-1	CASSQSVVMNTEAFF	TGTGCCAGCAGCCAATCGGTGGTGATGAACACTGAAGCTTTCTTT
NA	TRBV20-1	12	NA	TRBJ1-4	CSARERDEKLFF	TGCAGTGCTAGGGAACGGGATGAAAAACTGTTTTTT
NA	TRBV29-1	11	NA	TRBJ1-2	CSVEIGRGYTF	TGCAGCGTTGAGATAGGGCGCGGCTACACCTTC
NA	TRBV20-1	14	NA	TRBJ2-7	CSARDARLSYEQYF	TGCAGTGCTAGAGATGCCAGGCTGAGCTACGAGCAGTACTTC
many	TRBV7-2	16	NA	TRBJ1-2	CASTKNQGRLNYGYTF	TGTGCCAGCACCAAAAACCAGGGCCGCCTTAACTATGGCTACACCTTC
NA	TRBV27	15	NA	TRBJ1-1	CASSSRSAGWVQAFF	TGTGCCAGCAGTTCCCGTTCCGCAGGTTGGGTACAAGCTTTCTTT
few	TRBV4-3	18	TRBD2	TRBJ2-7	CASSQEMQRGVVIDEQYF	TGCGCCAGCAGCCAAGAAATGCAACGGGGGGTGGTTATCGACGAGCAGTACTTC
NA	TRBV29-1	15	NA	TRBJ1-2	CSVEDTVHGYYGYTF	TGCAGCGTTGAAGATACAGTTCACGGATACTATGGCTACACCTTC
few	TRBV3-1	16	NA	TRBJ2-1	CASSQDSGIVYNEQFF	TGTGCCAGCAGCCAAGATTCCGGGATCGTCTACAATGAGCAGTTCTTC
few	TRBV4-2	14	NA	TRBJ2-3	CASSQGTRTDTQYF	TGTGCCAGCAGCCAGGGAACCCGAACAGATACGCAGTATTTT
few	TRBV6-5	15	NA	TRBJ1-1	CASTGGLLMNTEAFF	TGTGCCAGCACGGGCGGATTACTCATGAACACTGAAGCTTTCTTT
few	TRBV18	16	TRBD1	TRBJ2-3	CASSFRTGGLTDTQYF	TGTGCCAGCTCTTTCAGGACAGGGGGCTTGACAGATACGCAGTATTTT
once	TRBV6-2/TRBV6-3	12	NA	TRBJ1-1	CASSYRSVEAFF	TGTGCCAGCAGTTACCGATCAGTTGAAGCTTTCTTT
NA	TRBV28	16	NA	TRBJ1-4	CASSLLRARKNEKLFF	TGTGCCAGCAGTTTACTCAGGGCCAGAAAGAATGAAAAACTGTTTTTT
NA	TRBV9	15	TRBD1	TRBJ2-3	CASRAGGTGTDTQYF	TGTGCCAGCAGGGCAGGGGGCACCGGAACAGATACGCAGTATTTT
NA	TRBV6-5	13	TRBD1	TRBJ1-2	CASTNRRGQGYTF	TGTGCCAGCACTAACCGGAGGGGGCAAGGCTACACCTTC
few	TRBV10-3	16	NA	TRBJ2-1	CAISEQAGLEYNEQFF	TGTGCCATCAGTGAGCAGGCAGGACTGGAGTACAATGAGCAGTTCTTC
NA	TRBV29-1	13	NA	TRBJ2-7	CSVVWGNSYEQYF	TGCAGCGTTGTTTGGGGTAACTCCTACGAGCAGTACTTC
NA	TRBV5-1	16	TRBD2	TRBJ2-1	CASSLVASGDYNEQFF	TGCGCCAGCAGCTTGGTGGCTAGCGGGGACTACAATGAGCAGTTCTTC